Shown below are 28 T cell receptor beta chains from a single sample sequenced in a study of blood T cell repertoires in COVID-19. Measured with immunoSEQ multiplex PCR; TCRdb has only the in-frame clones, and not every one. The sample yields hundreds of thousands of clones, 87% seen once. Source material: peripheral blood. The receptors stem from a woman aged 50 to 60 with COVID-19, enrolled during active disease.

As concerns this clone: This specimen includes other DNA sequences encoding the same CDR3. The chain employs TRBV5-1 and TRBJ1-1; no reliable D call. From germline, CDR1 is SGHRS and CDR2 YFSETQ. This CDR3 has 14 residues. The V end lost 1 base, the J end lost 1 base, and 8 bases lay between the germline ends. The CDR3 is CASSLLSGNTEAFF. In DNA form, the CDR3 reads TGCGCCAGCAGCTTGTTGTCAGGGAACACTGAAGCTTTCTTT.

The V and J genes are TRBV6-4 and TRBJ2-1; weak D call: TRBD1 (5 bases). CDR3 size: 13 residues. Germline CDR1 is MRHNA and CDR2 is SNTAGT. Trimming took 5 bases from V and 2 from J, leaving 7 bases between them. The CDR3 reads CASSQGTYNEQFF. The CDR3 nucleotides are TGTGCCAGCAGTCAGGGTACCTACAATGAGCAGTTCTTC.

The chain joins TRBV2 to TRBJ2-7; 10 nucleotides agree with TRBD1. The trim removed 9 bases at V and 12 bases at J, leaving 17 bases unmatched. Germline lookup yields CDR1 SNHLY and CDR2 FYNNEI. The CDR3 sequence is 14 residues long. This CDR3 is CARGEGQGEYRPYF. CDR3 sequence (DNA): TGTGCCAGAGGAGAAGGACAGGGGGAGTACCGGCCGTACTTC.

This rearrangement joins TRBV6-2 or TRBV6-3 to TRBJ1-2; D might be TRBD1 (6 bases). The CDR3 has 14 residues. Deletions cut 6 bases from V and 3 bases from J, with 14 bases between. The germline gives CDR1 MNHEY, CDR2 SVGEGT. CDR3 region: CASSQRDTYYGYTF. The CDR3 region has the DNA TGTGCCAGCAGCCAACGGGACACCTACTATGGCTACACCTTC.

The CDR3 loop reads CASSPGQGEVFGYTF. DNA of the CDR3: TGTGCCAGCAGTCCCGGACAGGGGGAAGTATTCGGCTACACCTTC. The chain joins TRBV27 to TRBJ1-2; 10 bases are a match to TRBD1. CDR3 length equals 15 residues. CDR1 is MNHEY, CDR2 SMNVEV, per germline (reference sequence). J gave up 8 bases and V 5 bases, and 11 bases lay outside the gene matches.

There are many counts of this clone. The chain employs TRBV4-2 and TRBJ2-5; the D is unclear. From germline, CDR1 is LGHNA and CDR2 YNFKEQ. The ends were cut back, 3 bases at V and 5 bases at J, with 19 bases in the middle. The length of the CDR3 is 16 residues. The CDR3 protein is CASSQNPFAAGETQYF. The CDR3 DNA reads TGTGCCAGCAGCCAGAATCCGTTTGCCGCCGGGGAGACCCAGTACTTC.

The V and J genes are TRBV27 and TRBJ2-1; the D gene is possibly TRBD2 (6 bases). Germline V gene data show CDR1 as MNHEY and CDR2 as SMNVEV (reference sequence). This CDR3 spans 15 amino acids. Trimming pared 5 bases from V and 9 bases from J, leaving 20 bases between. CDR3 sequence (DNA): TGTGCCAGCAGTCCCCGGACTACCCATCGGGGTGAGCAGTTCTTC. Translated: CASSPRTTHRGEQFF.

The rearrangement joins TRBV24-1 to TRBJ2-1; 8 bases are shared with TRBD2. This CDR3 is 15 amino acids long. CDR1 is KGHDR and CDR2 is SFDVKD in the germline V gene. The J segment lost 0 bases and the V segment lost 5 bases, leaving 2 bases of the junction unmatched. CDR3 bases: TGTGCCACCAGTGTAGCGGGATCCTCCTACAATGAGCAGTTCTTC. Residues: CATSVAGSSYNEQFF.

This clone occurred once. The rearrangement links TRBV5-1 to TRBJ1-2, with TRBD1 matching 7 bases. V trimming: 4 bases; J trimming: 8 bases; junction bases outside the gene matches: 11. This CDR3 contains 14 residues. Germline V gene data show CDR1 as SGHRS and CDR2 as YFSETQ. CDR3: CASSPTEGAFGYTF. In nucleotides, the CDR3 is TGCGCCAGCAGCCCCACGGAGGGGGCTTTCGGCTACACCTTC.

The chain has TRBV5-8 and TRBJ1-1; no firm D call. V was cut by 4 bases and J by 2 bases, with 12 bases left in between. The CDR3 extends over 14 amino acids. The V gene's germline CDR1 is SGHTS and CDR2 YDEGEE. The CDR3 sequence: CASSDDSRNTEAFF. As DNA, the CDR3 is TGTGCCAGCAGCGATGACTCACGAAACACTGAAGCTTTCTTT.

V and J are TRBV6-4 and TRBJ2-3, with TRBD2 matching over 9 bases. This CDR3 has 17 residues. CDR1 MRHNA and CDR2 SNTAGT come from the germline V gene. J was trimmed by 3 bases and V by 2 bases; bases with no gene match: 9. CDR3 DNA sequence: TGTGCCAGCAGTGACCTATTAGCGGGAGAAGGGACAGATACGCAGTATTTT. This sequence encodes CASSDLLAGEGTDTQYF.

The rearrangement links TRBV18 to TRBJ2-7; possibly TRBD2 for D (5 bases). The CDR3 runs 15 residues. Germline V gene lookup returns CDR1 KGHSH and CDR2 LQKENI. Deletions cut 1 base from V and 0 bases from J, with 10 bases between. The CDR3 sequence: CASSPHGLSSYEQYF. The CDR3 DNA reads as TGTGCCAGCTCACCACACGGACTTAGCTCCTACGAGCAGTACTTC.

The rearrangement links TRBV10-2 to TRBJ1-6, with D possibly TRBD1 on 6 matching bases. This CDR3 has 14 residues. V lost 2 bases and J lost 9, with 11 bases in between. Germline assignment: CDR1 WSHSY and CDR2 SAAADI. CDR3 in DNA: TGCGCCAGCAGTGAGGCGAGGGGGAGTTCACCCCTCCACTTT. This translates into CASSEARGSSPLHF.

The chain links TRBV27 to TRBJ1-1; D possibly corresponds to TRBD1 (5 bases). Germline loops: CDR1 MNHEY, CDR2 SMNVEV (reference sequence). Trimming removed 3 bases from V and 4 bases from J, with 18 bases in between. This CDR3 is 16 amino acids long. The chain's CDR3 is CASSFIRRGGTTEAFF. CDR3 DNA: TGTGCCAGCAGTTTTATCCGCCGCGGGGGGACCACTGAAGCTTTCTTT.

The rearrangement links TRBV30 to TRBJ1-5; D remains unclear. The ends were cut back, 0 bases at V and 0 bases at J, with 9 bases in the middle. Germline CDR1 is GTSNPN and CDR2 is SVGIG (reference sequence). The CDR3 covers 15 residues. Written as DNA, the CDR3 is TGTGCCTGGAGTGTAGGCAGACATAGCAATCAGCCCCAGCATTTT. Amino acid sequence: CAWSVGRHSNQPQHF.

The chain couples TRBV5-6 to TRBJ2-2, with no clear D. The ends were cut back, 0 bases at V and 0 bases at J, with 9 bases in the middle. Germline V gene lookup returns CDR1 SGHDT and CDR2 YYEEEE. The CDR3 runs 16 residues. Here the CDR3 reads CASSLDSRSNTGELFF. The CDR3 DNA is TGTGCCAGCAGCTTGGACAGCCGTTCGAACACCGGGGAGCTGTTTTTT.

This chain connects TRBV3-1 (or the pseudogene TRBV3-2) to TRBJ2-5, with 10 bases aligning to TRBD2. The CDR3 extends over 16 amino acids. Trimming took 9 bases from V and 5 from J; bases not matched to a gene: 15. Germline assignment: CDR1 LGHDT and CDR2 YNNKEL (reference sequence). The CDR3 loop is CASASPGLAGVETQYF. The DNA for the CDR3 is TGTGCCAGTGCCTCCCCCGGGCTAGCGGGAGTCGAGACCCAGTACTTC.

This clone appeared a single time. The chain has TRBV5-4 and TRBJ1-1; D gene unclear. The germline CDR1 and CDR2 sequences are SGHNT and YYREEE (reference sequence). The length of the CDR3 is 13 residues. Trimming pared 2 bases from V and 5 bases from J, leaving 10 bases between. In DNA, the CDR3 is TGTGCCAGCAGCTTTAGAGTAGAGACTGAAGCTTTCTTT. Its protein is CASSFRVETEAFF.

This sequence joins TRBV20-1 and TRBJ2-7, with 8 bases that match TRBD2. Germline V gives CDR1 DFQATT, CDR2 SNEGSKA (reference sequence). V lost 3 bases and J lost 7; bases outside the gene matches: 14. CDR3 length: 15 amino acids. CDR3 sequence (DNA): TGCAGTGCTAGTTCCGGGAGGGGAGCCGCGCGTGAGCAGTACTTC. Translating gives CSASSGRGAAREQYF.

The rearrangement uses TRBV30 and TRBJ1-1, with D possibly TRBD1 on 5 matching bases. V dropped 2 bases and J dropped 7 bases, with 14 bases sitting between them. The CDR3 length is 13 residues. Germline assignment: CDR1 GTSNPN and CDR2 SVGIG (reference sequence). CDR3 sequence reads: CAWSSQELGEAFF. Here the CDR3 DNA reads TGTGCCTGGAGTTCACAGGAATTGGGTGAAGCTTTCTTT.

CDR3 DNA: TGCGCCAGCAGCTTGCAGGCATCGGCGCAGGGTAATGAAAAACTGTTTTTT. Residues: CASSLQASAQGNEKLFF. This chain links TRBV5-1 with TRBJ1-4; tentatively, D is TRBD1 (5 bases). The CDR3 length is 17 residues. V gave up 1 base and J gave up 4 bases, with 17 bases separating them. Germline CDR1 SGHRS, CDR2 YFSETQ.

The chain has TRBV14 and TRBJ2-4, with 7 nucleotides matching TRBD1. After removal of 2 bases from V and 3 bases from J, the junction contained 7 bases not matched to a gene. The germline V gene encodes CDR1 SGHDN and CDR2 FVKESK. The CDR3 is made up of 16 amino acids. The CDR3: CASSQITGVGKNIQYF. Written as DNA, the CDR3 is TGTGCCAGCAGCCAAATTACAGGGGTAGGCAAAAACATTCAGTACTTC.

The rearrangement uses TRBV28 and TRBJ2-3; tentative D call: TRBD2 (5 bases). With 5 bases removed from V and 6 bases from J, the gap between germline ends came to 15 bases. The CDR3 has 14 residues. CDR1 is MDHEN, CDR2 SYDVKM, per germline. The CDR3 reads CASSTRVEFDTQYF. As DNA, the CDR3 is TGTGCCAGCAGTACTAGGGTCGAGTTTGATACGCAGTATTTT.

The chain is built from TRBV9 and TRBJ2-1; 7 bases fit TRBD2. V gave up 0 bases and J gave up 7 bases; unmatched junction bases: 13. The CDR3 is made up of 17 amino acids. The germline V gene has CDR1 SGDLS and CDR2 YYNGEE. The DNA for the CDR3 is TGTGCCAGCAGCGTAGGCCTAGCGGAGGGAGGGGAAAATGAGCAGTTCTTC. This sequence encodes CASSVGLAEGGENEQFF.

The chain joins TRBV5-1 to TRBJ2-7, with 10 bases matching TRBD2. Trimming at V came to 5 bases and at J to 2 bases, leaving 7 bases not matched to a gene. The germline gives CDR1 SGHRS, CDR2 YFSETQ. CDR3 length equals 15 residues. This CDR3 reads CASRAWSGGAYEQYF. DNA for the CDR3: TGCGCCAGCAGGGCCTGGAGCGGGGGGGCCTACGAGCAGTACTTC.

The V call is TRBV29-1, the J call TRBJ2-7, with D maybe TRBD2 (5 bases). Deletions cut 3 bases from V and 3 bases from J, with 9 bases between. Germline V lookup: CDR1 SQVTM, CDR2 ANQGSEA. There are 12 residues in the CDR3. CDR3 DNA sequence: TGCAGCGTTGAGTCCGGGGACTACGAGCAGTACTTC. Its translation is CSVESGDYEQYF.

The chain employs TRBV5-1 and TRBJ1-2; 10 nucleotides line up with TRBD1. This CDR3 contains 18 residues. J lost 4 bases, V lost 3 bases, and 15 bases had no gene match. The germline V gene has CDR1 SGHRS and CDR2 YFSETQ. The CDR3 loop is CASSSPDRGQNLGYGYTF. The CDR3 DNA is TGCGCCAGCAGCTCGCCAGACAGGGGGCAAAATCTAGGCTATGGCTACACCTTC.

This clone was detected once. The chain carries TRBV9 and TRBJ2-1, with TRBD1 matching 8 bases. CDR3 length: 16 amino acids. Germline values: CDR1 SGDLS, CDR2 YYNGEE. Trimming cost V 0 bases and J 2 bases; bases outside gene matches: 4. The CDR3 protein is CASSVVAGGPYNEQFF. The CDR3 DNA reads as TGTGCCAGCAGCGTAGTAGCAGGGGGCCCCTACAATGAGCAGTTCTTC. The variable domain in full, with the rest retrieved from reference TRBV9 and TRBJ2-1, is DSGVTQTPKHLITATGQRVTLRCSPRSGDLSVYWYQQSLDQGLQFLIQYYNGEERAKGNILERFSAQQFPDLHSELNLSSLELGDSALYFCASSVVAGGPYNEQFFGPGTRLTVL.